This TCR beta chain was retrieved from a study of cytomegalovirus exposure and HLA in healthy donors. Assay: immunoSEQ multiplex PCR; the TCRdb copy retains only in-frame clones and omits some. Of about 65,000 clones in the sample, approximately 90% were seen once. The sequence derives from a woman aged 18-29 years in good health and CMV-seronegative. Sequencing was performed on PBMCs.

Here the CDR3 DNA reads TGTGCCAGCAGCTTAGGGGGTAGCGGGAGCTTGATCACAGATACGCAGTATTTT. It specifies CASSLGGSGSLITDTQYF. V usage is TRBV13 and J usage is TRBJ2-3; 9 nucleotides match TRBD2. Trimming removed 0 bases from V and 2 bases from J; junction bases left unmatched: 9. Germline V CDR1 and CDR2: PRHDT, FYEKMQ (reference sequence). The CDR3 is made up of 18 amino acids.